This T cell receptor (beta chain) derives from a study of CXCR3-negative and CXCR3-positive naive CD8 T cells. 5' RACE with UMI labels generated the TRB cDNA libraries. TCRdb re-called the 5' RACE reads; every CDR3 protein appears as one record, without DNA. Recorded here are 46,000 or so distinct CDR3 sequences; the top ten clones represent 2% to 2.5%. The CDR3 is made up of 16 amino acids. Germline V lookup: CDR1 MNHEY, CDR2 SVGEGT. The chain couples TRBV6-2 or TRBV6-3 to TRBJ2-3; absent DNA, TCRdb's TRBD1 call cannot be checked. The specimen was naive CXCR3- CD8+ T cells from blood. The subset was: CD45RO-CCR7+CD27+CD95- naive CD8+ T cells lacking CXCR3 (TNR3-). The receptor was derived from a human donor in good health. Some clones in this sample may be carry-over from other donors' samples. The CDR3 loop reads CASSYVGESGTDTQYF.